The clone carrying this T cell receptor (beta chain) was seen a handful of times. Antigen specificity is unknown. This sample was taken from a study of CD8 T cells in ankylosing spondylitis. Germline V gene data show CDR1 as SQVTM and CDR2 as ANQGSEA. The V and J ends lost 3 bases and 7 bases, in that order; junction bases with no gene match: 5. This CDR3 region has 14 residues. The study's findings and limits: For ankylosing spondylitis blood, a TCR beta motif of roughly 8 highly homologous variants appeared characteristic. With a CD8+ phenotype, disease-linked clones were relatively rare in peripheral blood. Enrichment of disease-linked clones was reportedly significant in matched ankylosing spondylitis synovial fluid.

Quantitative barcoded 5'-RACE was used to prepare TCR beta libraries. TCRdb called the 5' RACE reads again in MiXCR, with one record for every CDR3 protein. The repertoire holds 200,000 to 250,000 distinct CDR3 sequences, roughly 25% seen once, with less than 8.5% in the top ten. The sequence was obtained from a male donor with ankylosing spondylitis or in good health (not recorded which). The source material was blood, either unsorted or a sorted T cell fraction (not recorded which). The V gene is TRBV29-1, the J gene TRBJ1-4; 10 bases are a match to TRBD1. CDR3 nucleotide sequence: TGCAGCGTTGACGACAGGGGGCTAGGTGAAAAACTGTTTTTT. It is translated as CSVDDRGLGEKLFF.